A selection of T cell receptor beta chains follows, all from one sample in a study of CD8+CD57+ T cells in acquired aplastic anemia. Via MiXCR, TCRdb re-called the reads, giving one row per CDR3 protein. The table has fewer than 250,000 distinct CDR3 sequences, roughly half seen once; the top ten hold roughly 8%. Specimen: sorted CD4+, CD8+, or CD8+CD57+ T cells (not recorded which) from PBMCs. These receptors were taken from a human donor with aplastic anemia. Both conserved end residues are part of each CDR3. The order of the fields is CDR3 protein, clone size, V gene, J gene, D gene. D genes are given only for firm matches. Not every row has a clone size; where given, it reads once, few, many or a size class.

CDR3aa: CAAGVGAMNTEAFF; abundance: .; v_gene: TRBV25-1; j_gene: TRBJ1-1; d_gene: .
CDR3aa: CASSVVGGAIEQFF; abundance: .; v_gene: TRBV9; j_gene: TRBJ2-1; d_gene: TRBD2
CDR3aa: CASSEAYSNQPQHF; abundance: many; v_gene: TRBV2; j_gene: TRBJ1-5; d_gene: .
CDR3aa: CASSLRDRRWDTQYF; abundance: .; v_gene: TRBV5-8; j_gene: TRBJ2-3; d_gene: TRBD1
CDR3aa: CASRDRATGGELFF; abundance: .; v_gene: TRBV5-1; j_gene: TRBJ2-2; d_gene: TRBD1
CDR3aa: CASSIGTGGAYEQYF; abundance: .; v_gene: TRBV7-3; j_gene: TRBJ2-7; d_gene: TRBD1
CDR3aa: CASSLDDGTTGNTIYF; abundance: .; v_gene: TRBV7-6; j_gene: TRBJ1-3; d_gene: .
CDR3aa: CSASPTGGRLADYEQYF; abundance: many; v_gene: TRBV20-1; j_gene: TRBJ2-7; d_gene: .
CDR3aa: CATTGGAGANVLTF; abundance: .; v_gene: TRBV15; j_gene: TRBJ2-6; d_gene: .
CDR3aa: CASSDTSGGYEQYF; abundance: many; v_gene: TRBV7-9; j_gene: TRBJ2-7; d_gene: TRBD2
CDR3aa: CASSYSIGSGTGELFF; abundance: .; v_gene: TRBV6-5; j_gene: TRBJ2-2; d_gene: .
CDR3aa: CASSLISLPTVRAGNTIYF; abundance: .; v_gene: TRBV28; j_gene: TRBJ1-3; d_gene: .
CDR3aa: CATERTGGFTEAFF; abundance: many; v_gene: TRBV19; j_gene: TRBJ1-1; d_gene: TRBD1
CDR3aa: CASSYLQGGSPLHF; abundance: many; v_gene: TRBV6-5; j_gene: TRBJ1-6; d_gene: .
CDR3aa: CSEGTSGNGVRETQYF; abundance: .; v_gene: TRBV29-1; j_gene: TRBJ2-5; d_gene: TRBD2
CDR3aa: CASSFHGQRPGNSPLHF; abundance: .; v_gene: TRBV9; j_gene: TRBJ1-6; d_gene: .
CDR3aa: CASRPEPLNEQNF; abundance: .; v_gene: TRBV7-8; j_gene: TRBJ2-7; d_gene: .
CDR3aa: CSARNRRGRGTYEQYF; abundance: many; v_gene: TRBV20-1; j_gene: TRBJ2-7; d_gene: .
CDR3aa: CASSLIGERSSYEQYF; abundance: .; v_gene: TRBV25-1; j_gene: TRBJ2-7; d_gene: .
CDR3aa: CASSESGSGYEQYF; abundance: .; v_gene: TRBV2; j_gene: TRBJ2-7; d_gene: .
CDR3aa: CATSRVGNEQFF; abundance: .; v_gene: TRBV15; j_gene: TRBJ2-1; d_gene: .
CDR3aa: CAWSGLMYEALF; abundance: .; v_gene: TRBV30; j_gene: TRBJ1-1; d_gene: .
CDR3aa: CATSDFNLLAQYF; abundance: .; v_gene: TRBV24-1; j_gene: TRBJ2-5; d_gene: .
CDR3aa: CASNLGPNVEQFF; abundance: many; v_gene: TRBV7-9; j_gene: TRBJ2-1; d_gene: .
CDR3aa: CAGDWTGGTEAFF; abundance: .; v_gene: TRBV27; j_gene: TRBJ1-1; d_gene: TRBD1
CDR3aa: CASSMGQYEQYF; abundance: many; v_gene: TRBV19; j_gene: TRBJ2-7; d_gene: .
CDR3aa: CASSFGAGHGYTF; abundance: .; v_gene: TRBV25-1; j_gene: TRBJ1-2; d_gene: .
CDR3aa: CASQDRYRGATDTQYF; abundance: .; v_gene: TRBV12-3/TRBV12-4; j_gene: TRBJ2-3; d_gene: TRBD1
CDR3aa: CATSEPDRGETQYF; abundance: many; v_gene: TRBV24-1; j_gene: TRBJ2-5; d_gene: TRBD1
CDR3aa: CASSQRLAYEQYF; abundance: .; v_gene: TRBV4-3; j_gene: TRBJ2-7; d_gene: .
CDR3aa: CAIRGQGSGELFF; abundance: many; v_gene: TRBV10-3; j_gene: TRBJ2-2; d_gene: TRBD1
CDR3aa: CSVAVRDNSPLHF; abundance: .; v_gene: TRBV29-1; j_gene: TRBJ1-6; d_gene: .
CDR3aa: CASSYLSAITDTQYF; abundance: many; v_gene: TRBV6-2/TRBV6-3; j_gene: TRBJ2-3; d_gene: .
CDR3aa: CASSQSLLSPLHF; abundance: .; v_gene: TRBV14; j_gene: TRBJ1-6; d_gene: .
CDR3aa: CASSNPRTGESGYTF; abundance: few; v_gene: TRBV7-3; j_gene: TRBJ1-2; d_gene: TRBD1
CDR3aa: CASSFPRGDTEAFF; abundance: .; v_gene: TRBV28; j_gene: TRBJ1-1; d_gene: TRBD1
CDR3aa: CATSDPSETQYF; abundance: many; v_gene: TRBV24-1; j_gene: TRBJ2-5; d_gene: .
CDR3aa: CASSESFVAGDFREQFF; abundance: few; v_gene: TRBV6-4; j_gene: TRBJ2-1; d_gene: TRBD2
CDR3aa: CASSLDQGDAIYF; abundance: .; v_gene: TRBV5-1; j_gene: TRBJ1-3; d_gene: TRBD1
CDR3aa: CASSLKSGRGPLHF; abundance: many; v_gene: TRBV6-5; j_gene: TRBJ1-6; d_gene: .
CDR3aa: CATERGFSQETQYF; abundance: many; v_gene: TRBV10-2; j_gene: TRBJ2-5; d_gene: .
CDR3aa: CASRGQVNYEQYF; abundance: once; v_gene: TRBV2; j_gene: TRBJ2-7; d_gene: TRBD1
CDR3aa: CSARGGTGREKLFF; abundance: .; v_gene: TRBV20-1; j_gene: TRBJ1-4; d_gene: .
CDR3aa: CASSFNLGGTGELFF; abundance: .; v_gene: TRBV6-6; j_gene: TRBJ2-2; d_gene: .
CDR3aa: CASSYSNVQNYEQYF; abundance: many; v_gene: TRBV6-5; j_gene: TRBJ2-7; d_gene: .
CDR3aa: CASSKATGITVEQYF; abundance: many; v_gene: TRBV7-9; j_gene: TRBJ2-7; d_gene: TRBD1
CDR3aa: CASSQDSRWTGELFF; abundance: many; v_gene: TRBV14; j_gene: TRBJ2-2; d_gene: .
CDR3aa: CASSLDRRGYTF; abundance: .; v_gene: TRBV7-9; j_gene: TRBJ1-2; d_gene: .
CDR3aa: CASGRDSSYNEQFF; abundance: many; v_gene: TRBV2; j_gene: TRBJ2-1; d_gene: TRBD1
CDR3aa: CASSLWQGETQYF; abundance: many; v_gene: TRBV5-6; j_gene: TRBJ2-5; d_gene: .
CDR3aa: CASRKGRSPGELFF; abundance: .; v_gene: TRBV19; j_gene: TRBJ2-2; d_gene: .